The 6 T cell receptor beta chains listed next were all sequenced from one sample in a study of graft-versus-host responses after intestinal transplantation. Generated by immunoSEQ multiplex PCR, the TCRdb table keeps only in-frame clones and is missing some. The sample lists 140,000 or so clones, 80% to 95% occurring once. No antigen has been identified for these receptors. Sample: unstimulated CD4+ T cells sorted from spleen or lymph node cells, taken before intestinal transplant. Every receptor here comes from a human donor who received an intestinal transplant.

This chain joins TRBV10-3 and TRBJ2-3, with 15 bases matching TRBD2. The germline V gene has CDR1 ENHRY and CDR2 SYGVKD. V lost 0 bases, J lost 4 bases, and 8 bases stayed unmatched. The CDR3 sequence is 19 residues long. Here the CDR3 reads CAISESVRTSGRAPDTQYF. The CDR3 nucleotides are TGTGCCATCAGTGAGTCGGTTAGGACTAGCGGGAGGGCCCCAGATACGCAGTATTTT.

J is TRBJ2-1 and V is TRBV7-7, with TRBD2 matching over 12 bases. V lost 1 base, J lost 8 bases, and 6 bases stayed unmatched. The germline CDR1 and CDR2 sequences are SSHAT and FNYEAQ (reference sequence). This CDR3 spans 16 amino acids. CDR3 sequence: CASSLGLAGARDEQFF. In DNA form, the CDR3 reads TGTGCCAGCAGCTTAGGACTAGCGGGAGCCAGAGATGAGCAGTTCTTC.

The chain has TRBV9 and TRBJ1-4; D uncertain. This CDR3 has 15 residues. The germline V gene encodes CDR1 SGDLS and CDR2 YYNGEE. V was trimmed by 0 bases and J by 4 bases, leaving 10 bases between them. In nucleotides, the CDR3 is TGTGCCAGCAGCGTAGGCAGGACGCTTAATGAAAAACTGTTTTTT. Residues: CASSVGRTLNEKLFF.

The chain couples TRBV6-6 to TRBJ2-5, with 9 bases that match TRBD1. This CDR3 spans 15 amino acids. With V trimmed by 3 bases and J by 3 bases, 5 bases remained unmatched. Germline-derived CDR1 and CDR2 are MNHNY and SVGAGI (reference sequence). CDR3 nucleotide sequence: TGTGCCAGCAGTTATCGGACAGGGGTAAAAGAGACCCAGTACTTC. It yields the protein CASSYRTGVKETQYF.

The chain joins TRBV7-2 to TRBJ1-5; 8 nucleotides match TRBD1. The CDR3 is 14 residues long. Germline V lookup: CDR1 SGHTA, CDR2 FQGNSA. The V gene end was trimmed by 3 bases and the J gene end by 5 bases; junction bases not matched to a gene: 3. The CDR3 protein is CASSFSGGHQPQHF. CDR3 bases: TGTGCCAGCAGCTTTTCAGGGGGCCATCAGCCCCAGCATTTT. The full variable domain, with the rest looked up from reference TRBV7-2 and TRBJ1-5, is GAGVSQSPSNKVTEKGKDVELRCDPISGHTALYWYRQSLGQGLEFLIYFQGNSAPDKSGLPSDRFSAERTGGSVSTLTIQRTQQEDSAVYLCASSFSGGHQPQHFGDGTRLSIL.

The rearrangement joins TRBV9 to TRBJ2-1, with a tentative D call TRBD2 (6 bases). Looked up from germline, CDR1 is SGDLS and CDR2 is YYNGEE. The CDR3 totals 13 residues. V lost 0 bases and J 9 bases, leaving 10 bases between the germline ends. In DNA, the CDR3 is TGTGCCAGCAGCGTAGAGGAGGGCGGTGAGCAGTTCTTC. Its protein is CASSVEEGGEQFF.